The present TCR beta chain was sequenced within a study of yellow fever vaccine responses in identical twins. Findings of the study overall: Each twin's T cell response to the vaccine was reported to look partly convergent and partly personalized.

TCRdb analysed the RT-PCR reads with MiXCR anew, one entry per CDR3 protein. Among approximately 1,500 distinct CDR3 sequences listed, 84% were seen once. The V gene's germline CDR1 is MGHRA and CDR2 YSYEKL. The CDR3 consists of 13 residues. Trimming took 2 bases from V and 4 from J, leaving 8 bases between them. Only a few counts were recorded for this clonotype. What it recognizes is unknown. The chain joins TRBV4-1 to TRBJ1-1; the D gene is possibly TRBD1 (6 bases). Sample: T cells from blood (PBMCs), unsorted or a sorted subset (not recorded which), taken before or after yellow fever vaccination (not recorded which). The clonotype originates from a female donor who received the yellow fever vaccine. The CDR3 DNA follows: TGCGCCAGCAGCCAAACAGGGCTCACTGAAGCTTTCTTT. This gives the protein CASSQTGLTEAFF.